This TCR beta chain emerged from a study of T cell responses to AZD1222 COVID-19 vaccine. This clone was observed a single time. Its matching antigen is unknown. TCRdb's copy holds only in-frame clones and misses some; the assay was immunoSEQ multiplex PCR. The sample includes tens of thousands of clones, over 75% of them seen just once. The study, taken as a whole, reports: Seropositivity was recorded at baseline in only 5 or 6 AZD1222 recipients.

The ends lost 5 bases at V and 7 bases at J; junction bases unmatched: 10. This CDR3 is 15 amino acids long. Germline CDR1 is KGHSH and CDR2 is LQKENI. The origin of this receptor is an adult who received the AZD1222 COVID-19 vaccine. The rearrangement joins TRBV18 to TRBJ2-2, with 7 bases lining up with TRBD1. The sequenced sample was peripheral blood, obtained 28 days after the second AZD1222 dose. CDR3 residues: CASSIGQVGNGELFF. In DNA, the CDR3 is TGTGCCAGCTCAATTGGACAGGTTGGAAACGGGGAGCTGTTTTTT.